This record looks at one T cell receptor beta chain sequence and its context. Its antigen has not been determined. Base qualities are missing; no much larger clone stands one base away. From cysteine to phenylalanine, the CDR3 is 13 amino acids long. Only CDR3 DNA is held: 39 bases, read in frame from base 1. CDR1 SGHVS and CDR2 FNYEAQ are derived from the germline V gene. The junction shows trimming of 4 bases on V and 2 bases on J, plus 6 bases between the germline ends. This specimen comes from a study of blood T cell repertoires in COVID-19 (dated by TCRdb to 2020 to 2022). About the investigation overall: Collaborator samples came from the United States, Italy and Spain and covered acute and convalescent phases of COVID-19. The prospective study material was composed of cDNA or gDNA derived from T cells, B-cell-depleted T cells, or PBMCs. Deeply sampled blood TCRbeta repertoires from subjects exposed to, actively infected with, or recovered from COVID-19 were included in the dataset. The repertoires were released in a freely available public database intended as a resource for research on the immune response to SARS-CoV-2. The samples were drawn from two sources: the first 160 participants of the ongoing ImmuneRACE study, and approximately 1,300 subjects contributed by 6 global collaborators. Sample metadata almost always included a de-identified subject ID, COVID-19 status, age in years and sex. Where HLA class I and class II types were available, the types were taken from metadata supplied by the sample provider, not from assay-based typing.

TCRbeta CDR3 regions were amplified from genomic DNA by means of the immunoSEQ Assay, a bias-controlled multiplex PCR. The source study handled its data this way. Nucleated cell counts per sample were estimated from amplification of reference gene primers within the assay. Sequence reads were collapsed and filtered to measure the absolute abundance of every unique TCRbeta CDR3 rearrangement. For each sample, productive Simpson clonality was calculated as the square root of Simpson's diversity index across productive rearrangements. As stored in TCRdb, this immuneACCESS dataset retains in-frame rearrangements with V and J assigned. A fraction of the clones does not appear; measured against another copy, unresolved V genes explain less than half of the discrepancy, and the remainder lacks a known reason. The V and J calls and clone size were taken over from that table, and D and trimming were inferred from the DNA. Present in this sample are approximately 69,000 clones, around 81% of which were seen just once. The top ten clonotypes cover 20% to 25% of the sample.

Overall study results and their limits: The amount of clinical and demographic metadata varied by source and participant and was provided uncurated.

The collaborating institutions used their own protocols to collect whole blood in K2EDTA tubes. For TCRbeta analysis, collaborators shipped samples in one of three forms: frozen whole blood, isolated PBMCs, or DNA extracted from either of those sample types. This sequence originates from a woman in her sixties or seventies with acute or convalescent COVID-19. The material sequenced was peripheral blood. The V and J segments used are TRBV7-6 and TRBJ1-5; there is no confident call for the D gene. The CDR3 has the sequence CASSSQRNQPQHF. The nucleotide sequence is TGTGCCAGCAGCTCACAGCGCAATCAGCCCCAGCATTTT.